Included here is one TCR beta chain sequence, with context. This clonotype showed up just a few times. Its antigen is unknown. No much larger clone is present one base from it, and per-base qualities are unavailable. The CDR3, from cysteine to phenylalanine, totals 18 residues. Only CDR3 DNA is held: 54 bases, read in frame from base 1. CDR1 LGHDT and CDR2 YNNKEL were looked up in the germline V gene (reference sequence). V trim: 4 bases; J trim: 0 bases; unmatched bases: 6. The data belong to a study of T-cell reconstitution after alpha-beta-depleted transplantation in children (dated by TCRdb to about 2016). In terms of the full investigation: Using TCR repertoire profiling, the study followed T-cell immune reconstitution in a quantitative way in children after TCRalphabeta/CD19-depleted allogeneic hematopoietic cell transplantation. Broader findings and caveats from the paper: Apparently early alphabetaT-cell count recovery about two months after transplant reportedly relied on only several hundred rapidly expanded clones derived from non-depleted graft cells. The frequencies of hyperexpanded clones fell over the following months, and after one year, T-cell counts and TCRbeta diversity were mostly attributed to newly produced T cells. In some patients, high TCRbeta diversity at day 60 was attributed to recipient T cells and intrathymic progenitors that had survived conditioning.

Library preparation used PCR. The listed sequencing device is Illumina HiSeq 2500. Molecular barcoding was employed in the preparation of TCR libraries, with unique molecular identifiers being used to normalize TCRbeta repertoire quantification. TCRdb passed the public sequencing reads through fastp at Q25 and MiXCR, retaining productive beta sequences. Duplicate CDR3 protein sequences are folded into a single record with the most common DNA and genes. Within this sample are about 300,000 distinct CDR3 sequences, with around a tenth of them counted one time only. Less than 9% of the sample is held by the ten biggest clonotypes. Per the publication, the treatment or condition label means: allogeneic hematopoietic cell transplantation with graft depleted of TCRalphabeta T cells and CD19 B cells. The transplant recipients were children given TCRalphabeta/CD19-depleted allogeneic hematopoietic cell grafts.

The receptor chain draws on TRBV3-1 and TRBJ2-6; 10 middle bases align to TRBD2. The TCR was taken from a boy in the first two years of life with acute myeloid leukemia, due to receive a stem cell transplant. The sequences come from PBMCs, collected before TCRalphabeta/CD19-depleted stem cell transplant. The nucleotide sequence is given as TGTGCCAGCAGCCCTCTAGCGGGAGCTTTCTCTGGGGCCAACGTCCTGACTTTC. It codes for CASSPLAGAFSGANVLTF.